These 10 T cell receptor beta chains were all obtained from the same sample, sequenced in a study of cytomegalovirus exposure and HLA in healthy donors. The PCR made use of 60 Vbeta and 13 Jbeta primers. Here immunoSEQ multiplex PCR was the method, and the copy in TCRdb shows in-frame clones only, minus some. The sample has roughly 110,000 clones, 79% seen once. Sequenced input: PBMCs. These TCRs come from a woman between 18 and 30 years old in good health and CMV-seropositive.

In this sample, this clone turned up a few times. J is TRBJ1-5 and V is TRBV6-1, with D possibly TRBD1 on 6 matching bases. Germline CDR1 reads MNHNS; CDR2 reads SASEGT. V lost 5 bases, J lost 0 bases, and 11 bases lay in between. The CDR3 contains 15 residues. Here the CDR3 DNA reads TGTGCCAGCAGTCCGGGACACCTTAGCAATCAGCCCCAGCATTTT. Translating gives CASSPGHLSNQPQHF.

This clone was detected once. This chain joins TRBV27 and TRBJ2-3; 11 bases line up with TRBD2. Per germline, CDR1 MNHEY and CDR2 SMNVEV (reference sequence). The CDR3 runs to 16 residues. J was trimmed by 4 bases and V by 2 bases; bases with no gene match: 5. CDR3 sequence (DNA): TGTGCCAGCAGTTTACGGAGACTAGCGGGGCCAGATACGCAGTATTTT. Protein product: CASSLRRLAGPDTQYF.

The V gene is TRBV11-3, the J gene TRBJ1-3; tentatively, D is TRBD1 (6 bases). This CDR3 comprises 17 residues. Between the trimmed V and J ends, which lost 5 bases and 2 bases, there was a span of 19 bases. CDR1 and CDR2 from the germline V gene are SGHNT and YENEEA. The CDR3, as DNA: TGTGCCAGCAGCCCACCTCGGTTACAGGGTACTGGAAACACCATATATTTT. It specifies CASSPPRLQGTGNTIYF.

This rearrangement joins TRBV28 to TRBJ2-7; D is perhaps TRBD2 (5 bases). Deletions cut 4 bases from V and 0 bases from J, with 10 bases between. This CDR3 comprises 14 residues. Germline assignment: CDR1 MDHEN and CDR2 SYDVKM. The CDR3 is CASSWRFSSYEQYF. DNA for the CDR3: TGTGCCAGCAGTTGGAGGTTTAGCTCCTACGAGCAGTACTTC.

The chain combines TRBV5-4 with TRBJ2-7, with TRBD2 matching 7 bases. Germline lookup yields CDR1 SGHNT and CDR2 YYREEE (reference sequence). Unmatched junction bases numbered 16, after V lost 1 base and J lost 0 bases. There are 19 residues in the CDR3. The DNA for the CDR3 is TGTGCCAGCAGCTTGCGGCACGATTCTAGCGGTCCCCTCTCCTACGAGCAGTACTTC. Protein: CASSLRHDSSGPLSYEQYF. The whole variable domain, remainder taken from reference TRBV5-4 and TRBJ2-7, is ETGVTQSPTHLIKTRGQQVTLRCSSQSGHNTVSWYQQALGQGPQFIFQYYREEENGRGNFPPRFSGLQFPNYSSELNVNALELDDSALYLCASSLRHDSSGPLSYEQYFGPGTRLTVT.

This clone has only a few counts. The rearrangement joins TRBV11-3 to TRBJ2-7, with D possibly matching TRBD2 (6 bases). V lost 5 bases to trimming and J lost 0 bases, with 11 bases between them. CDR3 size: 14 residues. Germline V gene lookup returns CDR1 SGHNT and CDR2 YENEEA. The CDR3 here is CASSLSGFSYEQYF. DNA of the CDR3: TGTGCCAGCAGCCTTAGCGGTTTCTCCTACGAGCAGTACTTC.

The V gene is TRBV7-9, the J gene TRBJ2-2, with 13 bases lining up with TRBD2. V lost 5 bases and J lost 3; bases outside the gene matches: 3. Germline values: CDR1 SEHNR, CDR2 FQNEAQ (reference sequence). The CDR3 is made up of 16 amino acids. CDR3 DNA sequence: TGTGCCAGCAGCGAAGGACTAGCGGGAGACACCGGGGAGCTGTTTTTT. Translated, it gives CASSEGLAGDTGELFF.

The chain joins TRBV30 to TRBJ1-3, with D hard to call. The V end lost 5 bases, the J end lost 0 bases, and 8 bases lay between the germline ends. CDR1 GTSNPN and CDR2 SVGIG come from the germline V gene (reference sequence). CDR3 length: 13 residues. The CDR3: CAWESNSGNTIYF. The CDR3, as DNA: TGTGCCTGGGAAAGCAACTCTGGAAACACCATATATTTT.

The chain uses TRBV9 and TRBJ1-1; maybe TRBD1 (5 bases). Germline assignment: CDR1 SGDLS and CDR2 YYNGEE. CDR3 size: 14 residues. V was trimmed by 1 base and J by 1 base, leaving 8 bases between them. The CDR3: CASSVSGGNTEAFF. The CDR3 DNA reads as TGTGCCAGCAGCGTATCCGGGGGGAACACTGAAGCTTTCTTT.

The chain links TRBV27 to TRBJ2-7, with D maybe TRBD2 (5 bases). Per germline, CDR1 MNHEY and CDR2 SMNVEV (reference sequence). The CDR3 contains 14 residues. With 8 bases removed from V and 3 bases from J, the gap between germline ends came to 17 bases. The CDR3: CASSGVHGGYEQYF. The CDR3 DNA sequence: TGTGCCAGCTCCGGCGTCCACGGAGGCTACGAGCAGTACTTC.